This TCR beta chain appears in the sequencing data of a study of blood T cell repertoires in COVID-19. Overall study context: Samples representing acute and convalescent COVID-19 were sourced from the United States, Italy and Spain.

Per the original data handling: Counts of nucleated cells, estimated from reference gene primer amplification, were obtained. Using immunoSEQ multiplex PCR, the repertoire was profiled, and TCRdb retains in-frame clones only, with some absent. That table supplies the V and J calls and clone size; D and trimming were determined from the DNA. The sample lists 200,000 to 250,000 clones; approximately 80% were seen once. The specimen sequenced was peripheral blood. The source is a man aged 25-45 years with active or convalescent COVID-19.

The DNA of the CDR3 is TGTGCCAGCAGCTTACTTCTGGGAAACACCATATATTTT. Translation gives CASSLLLGNTIYF. The chain has TRBV7-2 and TRBJ1-3; no clear D. The CDR3 totals 13 residues. Germline V gene sequence: CDR1 SGHTA, CDR2 FQGNSA. Trimming took off 2 bases at V and 4 bases at J, with 6 bases between the two ends.